A selection of T cell receptor beta chains follows, all from one sample in a study of shared clonotypes between healthy human individuals. Here immunoSEQ multiplex PCR was the method, and the copy in TCRdb shows in-frame clones only, minus some. The table includes over a million clones, 60% to 80% detected once. The source material was memory CD4+ T cells sorted from blood. All receptors derive from a man aged 18 to 35 in good health. The CDR3 runs from the conserved cysteine through the conserved F or W. The order of the fields is clone size, V gene, D gene, J gene, CDR3 DNA, CDR3 protein. D genes are given only for firm matches. A clone size is listed for some rows: how often the clone was seen (once, few, many), or a class if it is expanded.

-	TRBV7-2	-	TRBJ1-1	TGTGCCAGCAGCTTAGGTTTGGGGGCGAACACTGAAGCTTTCTTT	CASSLGLGANTEAFF
-	TRBV7-9	-	TRBJ2-1	TGTGCCAGCAGCTTAGCGGGGCCTGTCAAGTCAAGTGAGCAGTTCTTC	CASSLAGPVKSSEQFF
-	TRBV19	-	TRBJ1-3	TGTGCCAGTAGTATTTGGTCCGGGACTGGAAACACCATATATTTT	CASSIWSGTGNTIYF
once	TRBV6-6	TRBD1	TRBJ2-2	TGTGCCAGTAAGGGGGCGGCCACCGGGGAGCTGTTTTTT	CASKGAATGELFF
-	TRBV25-1	-	TRBJ2-1	TGTGCCAGCAGTGGCGGCCCCGGGGCTAGCAGCTCCTACAATGAGCAGTTCTTC	CASSGGPGASSSYNEQFF
-	TRBV7-2	TRBD2	TRBJ2-4	TGTGCCAGCAGCTCCGGGACTAGTTCGGACATTCAGTACTTC	CASSSGTSSDIQYF
-	TRBV7-9	-	TRBJ2-1	TGTGCCAGCAGCTTAAGCCCAGGAGCTACCTACAATGAGCAGTTCTTC	CASSLSPGATYNEQFF
-	TRBV7-3	TRBD2	TRBJ2-3	TGTGCCAGCAGCCCGAGACTAGCGGGGGGGCCCACAGATACGCAGTATTTT	CASSPRLAGGPTDTQYF
-	TRBV4-3	TRBD2	TRBJ2-5	TGCGCCAGCAGCCAAGAGGTGGCGGGAGTTATGGAGACCCAGTACTTC	CASSQEVAGVMETQYF
-	TRBV19	TRBD1	TRBJ1-5	TGTGCCAGTAGCCCGGGACAGGGTCCCCAGCCCCAGCATTTT	CASSPGQGPQPQHF
-	TRBV6-6	TRBD1	TRBJ2-7	TGTACCAGCAGCGCACAGGGGGGCTACGAGCAGTACTTC	CTSSAQGGYEQYF
-	TRBV15	TRBD1	TRBJ2-2	TGTGCCACCAGCAGAGAGGACAGGGACACCGGGGAGCTGTTTTTT	CATSREDRDTGELFF
-	TRBV13	-	TRBJ1-5	TGTGCCAGCAGCTTAGAGGGTCAGCCCCAGCATTTT	CASSLEGQPQHF
-	TRBV11-2	TRBD2	TRBJ2-5	TGTGCCAGCAGCCCTTGGCGGGGGGAGGATCAAGAGACCCAGTACTTC	CASSPWRGEDQETQYF
-	TRBV4-1	-	TRBJ2-6	TGCGCCAGCAGCCTAGAAGGGGGATCTGGGGCCAACGTCCTGACTTTC	CASSLEGGSGANVLTF
-	TRBV6-5	-	TRBJ1-2	TGTGCCAGCAGTTACTCGAGAGGGGGTAGTGGCTACACCTTC	CASSYSRGGSGYTF
-	TRBV5-4	-	TRBJ2-2	TGTGCCAGCAGCCGGGGAAGCCTAAACACCGGGGAGCTGTTTTTT	CASSRGSLNTGELFF
many	TRBV11-2	-	TRBJ2-7	TGTGCCAGCAGCTTAGATTGGACCTCCTACGAGCAGTACTTC	CASSLDWTSYEQYF